A selection of T cell receptor beta chains follows, all from one sample in a study of PD-1 blockade in mismatch repair-deficient tumors. Their antigens remain unidentified. TCRdb's table, derived via immunoSEQ multiplex PCR, lists solely in-frame clones and lacks some. The data show about 9,200 clones, around 85% seen once. Source: cells cultured in vitro, taken from a patient treated with pembrolizumab. The receptor set was obtained from an adult with mismatch repair-deficient cancer. Each CDR3 is given with its conserved first and last residue. A D gene is named only where the DNA matches it firmly. Where a row states a size, it is once, few, many or the class of an expanded clone; other rows omit it.

V	D	J	size	length	DNA	CDR3
TRBV28	TRBD1	TRBJ1-6	.	21	TGTGCCAGCAGTCCTCCCCCTCGGGACAGGGGGCTTACCTCCTATAATTCACCCCTCCACTTT	CASSPPPRDRGLTSYNSPLHF
TRBV5-1	.	TRBJ2-3	.	12	TGCGCCAGCTCGGACCTTAGCGATACGCAGTATTTT	CASSDLSDTQYF
TRBV7-6	.	TRBJ2-7	.	14	TGTGCCAGCAGCGTACAGGGAGGATCCTACGAGCAGTACTTC	CASSVQGGSYEQYF
TRBV7-8	.	TRBJ2-4	.	12	TGTGCCAGCAGCCCCGGGGGTAACATTCAGTACTTC	CASSPGGNIQYF
TRBV5-4	TRBD1	TRBJ1-2	.	15	TGTGCCAGCAGCTTGGGGGACAGGGACATGGATGGCTACACCTTC	CASSLGDRDMDGYTF
TRBV11-3	.	TRBJ2-7	once	15	TGTGCCAGCAGCAAGGGGACCATCCCGCCCTACGAGCAGTACTTC	CASSKGTIPPYEQYF
TRBV25-1	.	TRBJ2-3	.	17	TGTGCCAGCAGTAACTACAGGGACCACGGCAACACAGATACGCAGTATTTT	CASSNYRDHGNTDTQYF
TRBV4-1	.	TRBJ2-6	.	16	TGCGCCAGCAGCCAGATAGGCGCCTCTGGGGCCAACGTCCTGACTTTC	CASSQIGASGANVLTF
TRBV9	.	TRBJ1-1	.	14	TGTGCCAGCAGGCTCGGGGAGGGGAACACTGAAGCTTTCTTT	CASRLGEGNTEAFF
TRBV15	.	TRBJ2-3	.	13	TGTGCCACCAGCGATTGGAGTACAGATACGCAGTATTTT	CATSDWSTDTQYF
TRBV27	.	TRBJ2-7	.	15	TGTGCCAGCAGTTTATTAGGGGGGGCGCGGTACGAGCAGTACTTC	CASSLLGGARYEQYF
TRBV12-5	TRBD2	TRBJ2-7	.	15	TGTGCTAGTGGTATCTCGACTAGCGGGGCCTACGAGCAGTACTTC	CASGISTSGAYEQYF
TRBV6-5	TRBD1	TRBJ2-4	.	15	TGTGCCAGCAGTCACGGACAGGGGGCCAAAAACATTCAGTACTTC	CASSHGQGAKNIQYF
TRBV5-1	TRBD2	TRBJ2-1	.	15	TGCGCCAGCAGCTTGAGACTAGCGGGAGCCAATGAGCAGTTCTTC	CASSLRLAGANEQFF
TRBV5-5	.	TRBJ2-7	.	14	TGTGCCAGCAGCACCCGGACAGCGTCCTACGAGCAGTACTTC	CASSTRTASYEQYF
TRBV9	TRBD2	TRBJ2-7	.	15	TGTGCCAGCAGCGTCTCTAGCGGGGGGCTCTACGAGCAGTACTTC	CASSVSSGGLYEQYF
TRBV28	.	TRBJ1-5	.	16	TGTGCCAGCAGTTTTTGGGCAGGGGTTAGCAATCAGCCCCAGCATTTT	CASSFWAGVSNQPQHF
TRBV7-7	.	TRBJ2-5	.	15	TGTGCCAGCAGCTTAGCGACGGGGGATAAAGAGACCCAGTACTTC	CASSLATGDKETQYF
TRBV7-6	TRBD1	TRBJ2-7	.	16	TGTGCCAGCAGCTCCCTCGACAGGGAGCCATCCTACGAGCAGTACTTC	CASSSLDREPSYEQYF
TRBV23-1	.	TRBJ2-7	.	19	TGCGCCAGCAGTCAGAATCGCCAAATGGGGAGCGAGATTCCCTACGAGCAGTACTTC	CASSQNRQMGSEIPYEQYF
TRBV4-1	.	TRBJ2-3	.	14	TGCGCCAGCAGCCAAGATGCCGACACAGATACGCAGTATTTT	CASSQDADTDTQYF
TRBV14	.	TRBJ2-1	.	16	TGTGCCAGCAGCCACAAGGGGGAGAGCTCCTACAATGAGCAGTTCTTC	CASSHKGESSYNEQFF
TRBV5-1	TRBD1	TRBJ1-1	once	15	TGCGCCAGCAGCGTAACCGGGACAGGGAGTACTGAAGCTTTCTTT	CASSVTGTGSTEAFF
TRBV7-7	TRBD1	TRBJ2-7	.	15	TGTGCCAGCAGCGCGGGGACAGGGGGGTTCTACGAGCAGTACTTC	CASSAGTGGFYEQYF
TRBV2	.	TRBJ2-7	.	12	TGTGCCAGCAGTCGTTTGACCTACGAGCAGTACTTC	CASSRLTYEQYF
TRBV7-9	TRBD2	TRBJ2-1	.	16	TGTGCCAGCAGCCCGGTAGCGGGAGAGTTCTACAATGAGCAGTTCTTC	CASSPVAGEFYNEQFF
TRBV28	TRBD2	TRBJ2-7	.	15	TGTGCCAGCAGCCCGAGCGGGAGTAGCAGGTACGAGCAGTACTTC	CASSPSGSSRYEQYF
TRBV27	.	TRBJ2-2	.	17	TGTGCCAGCAGTTTACCCCCAGTCCCGGTACCGGGCGGGGAGCTGTTTTTT	CASSLPPVPVPGGELFF
TRBV9	.	TRBJ2-3	.	14	TGTGCCAGCAGCGTAGGGGGGAATACAGATACGCAGTATTTT	CASSVGGNTDTQYF
TRBV11-2	.	TRBJ2-4	.	13	TGTGCCAGCACCCCGGTTTCCAAAAACATTCAGTACTTC	CASTPVSKNIQYF
TRBV7-8	.	TRBJ2-6	.	16	TGTGCCAGCAGCTTAGGACGCAGCTCTGGGGCCAACGTCCTGACTTTC	CASSLGRSSGANVLTF
TRBV2	.	TRBJ2-2	few	12	TGTGCCAGCACGGGGATCGAGGGGGAGCTGTTTTTT	CASTGIEGELFF
TRBV11-3	.	TRBJ2-7	.	10	TGTGCCAGGGATGCGTACGAGCAGTACTTC	CARDAYEQYF
TRBV18	.	TRBJ1-4	.	14	TGTGCCAGCTCTCCCAGGACAGACAATGAAAAACTGTTTTTT	CASSPRTDNEKLFF
TRBV7-2	TRBD1	TRBJ2-3	.	15	TGTGCCAGCAGCGGGACAGGGGGCAGCACAGATACGCAGTATTTT	CASSGTGGSTDTQYF
TRBV5-1	.	TRBJ2-2	few	13	TGCGCCAGCAGCTTGACTGACACCGGGGAGCTGTTTTTT	CASSLTDTGELFF
TRBV28	.	TRBJ1-4	.	13	TGTGCCCACCAACGGGGCCTTAATGAAAAACTGTTTTTT	CAHQRGLNEKLFF
TRBV18	.	TRBJ2-7	.	12	TGTGCCAGCTCACCAAGCTCCTACGAGCAGTACTTC	CASSPSSYEQYF
TRBV19	.	TRBJ2-1	.	12	TGTGCCAGTAGTGGCACTAATTATGAGCAGTTCTTC	CASSGTNYEQFF
TRBV28	TRBD2	TRBJ2-7	.	18	TGTGCCAGCAGTTTCTCCCTGGGACTAGCGGGACTTTTCTACGAGCAGTACTTC	CASSFSLGLAGLFYEQYF
TRBV21-1	.	TRBJ1-5	.	16	TGTGCCAGCAGCACCGGGACAGGGTCCACGTCATGGCCCCAGCATTTT	CASSTGTGSTSWPQHF
TRBV7-2	TRBD2	TRBJ2-2	.	17	TGTGCCAGCAACCCTAAAGGGAGGGGCGACAACACCGGGGAGCTGTTTTTT	CASNPKGRGDNTGELFF
TRBV5-1	.	TRBJ1-2	.	13	TGCGCCAGCAGCTTGACGGGAACAAGCGGCTACACCTTC	CASSLTGTSGYTF
TRBV30	.	TRBJ2-1	.	12	TGTGCCTGGAGTCCCTTGACTAATGAGCAGTTCTTC	CAWSPLTNEQFF
TRBV4-1	.	TRBJ2-5	.	15	TGCGCCAGCAGCCAAGATGGCTCGGGTAGGGAGACCCAGTACTTC	CASSQDGSGRETQYF
TRBV5-3	.	TRBJ2-1	.	11	TGTGCCCGAGGCTGGGGGAGGAATCAGTTCTTC	CARGWGRNQFF
TRBV29-1	.	TRBJ2-2	.	15	TGCAGCGTTGAAGATCTTAGTCGGGGCACCGGGGAGCTGTTTTTT	CSVEDLSRGTGELFF
TRBV7-3	.	TRBJ2-3	.	13	TGTGCCAGCAGTCGATTTAGCACAGATACGCAGTATTTT	CASSRFSTDTQYF
TRBV30	.	TRBJ2-1	.	14	TGTGCCTGGTCTTTAGGGCTGGGTTACAATGAGCAGTTCTTC	CAWSLGLGYNEQFF
TRBV11-2	.	TRBJ1-1	.	14	TGTGCCAGCAGCAGGGGACGGAGAAGCACTGAAGCTTTCTTT	CASSRGRRSTEAFF
TRBV11-1	.	TRBJ1-1	.	14	TGTGCCAGCAGCTTTGTAAGGGGGGAGACTGAAGCTTTCTTT	CASSFVRGETEAFF
TRBV6-5	TRBD2	TRBJ2-3	.	15	TGTGCCAGCAGCCTCTTAGCGGGAGGATCAGATACGCAGTATTTT	CASSLLAGGSDTQYF
TRBV12-2	.	TRBJ2-7	.	18	TGTGCAAGTCGCCCCCTTCAGGGGCAGCCGCTGAGACCCTACGAGCAGTACTTC	CASRPLQGQPLRPYEQYF
TRBV6-1	.	TRBJ2-1	.	17	TGTGCCAGCAGTGAGGGGTCGTTTCAGGCAATTTACAATGAGCAGTTCTTC	CASSEGSFQAIYNEQFF
TRBV5-1	.	TRBJ2-5	.	14	TGCGCCAGCAGCTTGGCTCCGACCGAAGAGACCCAGTACTTC	CASSLAPTEETQYF
TRBV30	TRBD1	TRBJ1-1	.	15	TGTGCCTGGAGTTTCTGGGACAGGGGTGCCACTGAAGCTTTCTTT	CAWSFWDRGATEAFF
TRBV11-2	.	TRBJ1-5	.	15	TGTGCCAGCAGCTTATCAGGGCTGGGCAATCAGCCCCAGCATTTT	CASSLSGLGNQPQHF
TRBV19	.	TRBJ2-5	once	17	TGTGCCAGTAGTATAGGATCTCTAGCTGGCCCCCAAGAGACCCAGTACTTC	CASSIGSLAGPQETQYF
TRBV7-9	TRBD1	TRBJ2-2	few	14	TGTGCCAGCTCGGGGACAGCGAACACCGGGGAGCTGTTTTTT	CASSGTANTGELFF